One and the same sample provided the 22 T cell receptor beta chains below, sequenced in a study of blood T cell repertoires in COVID-19. This table comes from immunoSEQ multiplex PCR, and its TCRdb copy is limited to in-frame clones, with some not included. The sample gives some 40,000 clones, around nine tenths of which show up once; over 8% is in the top ten. Sequencing was performed on peripheral blood. These TCRs come from a human donor in a cohort sampled during active COVID-19.

The genes are TRBV6-5 and TRBJ1-6, with TRBD1 matching 7 bases. This CDR3 has 12 residues. Germline V lookup: CDR1 MNHEY, CDR2 SVGAGI. V lost 6 bases and J lost 15; bases outside the gene matches: 8. In DNA form, the CDR3 reads TGTGCCAGCAGCCAGACAGGGAGACTCCTCCACTTT. This sequence encodes CASSQTGRLLHF.

This chain links TRBV5-3 with TRBJ2-6; D may be TRBD1 (5 bases). TRBV5-3 is an ORF for which the function is uncertain. This CDR3 is 16 amino acids long. V was pared by 0 bases and J by 4 bases, with 11 bases between. The CDR3 nucleotides read TGTGCCAGAAGCTTGGGCCAGGGTACAGGGGCCAACGTCCTGACTTTC. This codes for CARSLGQGTGANVLTF.

This chain uses TRBV2 with TRBJ2-1; the D is unclear. The V end lost 3 bases, the J end lost 0 bases, and 6 bases lay between the germline ends. The CDR3 length is 14 residues. Germline CDR1 SNHLY, CDR2 FYNNEI. The CDR3: CASSEFSSYNEQFF. Here the CDR3 DNA reads TGTGCCAGCAGTGAGTTTAGCTCCTACAATGAGCAGTTCTTC.

The chain has TRBV5-4 and TRBJ1-5, with D tentatively TRBD1 (6 bases). CDR1 and CDR2 from the germline V gene are SGHNT and YYREEE (reference sequence). The length of the CDR3 is 16 residues. Trimming stripped 4 bases from V and 0 bases from J, with 14 bases between. The CDR3 region is CASSLDGGHSNQPQHF. The CDR3, as DNA: TGTGCCAGCAGCCTCGACGGGGGGCATAGCAATCAGCCCCAGCATTTT. The full variable domain, with the rest looked up from reference TRBV5-4 and TRBJ1-5, is ETGVTQSPTHLIKTRGQQVTLRCSSQSGHNTVSWYQQALGQGPQFIFQYYREEENGRGNFPPRFSGLQFPNYSSELNVNALELDDSALYLCASSLDGGHSNQPQHFGDGTRLSIL.

This clone appeared a single time. CDR3 nucleotides: TGTGCCATCAGTGATACGGGAGGGATGGAGACCCAGTACTTC. Amino acid sequence: CAISDTGGMETQYF. V gene TRBV10-3 combines with J gene TRBJ2-5, with 8 positions matching TRBD2. The CDR3 extends over 14 amino acids. The germline V gene encodes CDR1 ENHRY and CDR2 SYGVKD. After removal of 3 bases from V and 5 bases from J, the junction contained 5 bases not matched to a gene.

The gene calls are TRBV6-5 and TRBJ1-4; 8 bases are a match to TRBD1. From germline, CDR1 is MNHEY and CDR2 SVGAGI. The CDR3 loop spans 14 amino acids. V lost 5 bases, J lost 8 bases, and 7 bases stayed unmatched. CDR3 loop: CASSPGQGGEKLFF. The CDR3 region has the DNA TGTGCCAGCAGTCCAGGACAGGGCGGCGAAAAACTGTTTTTT.

This chain uses TRBV5-4 with TRBJ2-5, with TRBD1 as a possible D gene (7 bases). The CDR3 runs 14 residues. Germline loops: CDR1 SGHNT, CDR2 YYREEE (reference sequence). Trimming pared 4 bases from V and 1 base from J, leaving 11 bases between. The DNA for the CDR3 is TGTGCCAGCAGCGCGGGGACAGTCCAAGAGACCCAGTACTTC. This encodes CASSAGTVQETQYF.

J is TRBJ2-7 and V is TRBV19; 10 positions agree with TRBD2. The CDR3 spans 16 residues. J was trimmed by 0 bases and V by 0 bases; bases with no gene match: 2. Germline loops: CDR1 LNHDA, CDR2 SQIVND (reference sequence). This CDR3 is CASSIDASGSSYEQYF. The CDR3 DNA reads TGTGCCAGTAGTATAGATGCTAGCGGGAGCTCCTACGAGCAGTACTTC. The variable domain in full, with the rest retrieved from reference TRBV19 and TRBJ2-7, is DGGITQSPKYLFRKEGQNVTLSCEQNLNHDAMYWYRQDPGQGLRLIYYSQIVNDFQKGDIAEGYSVSREKKESFPLTVTSAQKNPTAFYLCASSIDASGSSYEQYFGPGTRLTVT.

This sequence joins TRBV7-3 and TRBJ2-1, with D unclear. Looked up from germline, CDR1 is SGHTA and CDR2 is FQGTGA. V shed 1 base and J shed 7 bases, with 11 bases lying between them. CDR3 length: 14 residues. The CDR3 here is CASSLNAGLNEQFF. CDR3 in DNA: TGTGCCAGCAGCTTAAATGCCGGTTTGAATGAGCAGTTCTTC.

The chain carries TRBV6-5 and TRBJ2-7; perhaps TRBD2 as D (5 bases). Per germline, CDR1 MNHEY and CDR2 SVGAGI. This CDR3 has 14 residues. Trimming left V 2 bases short and J 3 bases short, with 11 bases between. The CDR3 nucleotides are TGTGCCAGCAGTTACGTCGGGGATGTCTACGAGCAGTACTTC. Translating gives CASSYVGDVYEQYF.

This chain joins TRBV7-2 and TRBJ2-1; 7 positions match TRBD1. Looked up from germline, CDR1 is SGHTA and CDR2 is FQGNSA. The CDR3 has 14 residues. J gave up 3 bases and V 1 base, and 0 bases lay outside the gene matches. The CDR3 DNA is TGTGCCAGCAGCTTAGGGACAGGCTACAATGAGCAGTTCTTC. Protein sequence: CASSLGTGYNEQFF.

The chain links TRBV11-2 to TRBJ1-4, with D possibly being TRBD1 (6 bases). Trimming cost V 4 bases and J 6 bases, with 21 bases left between them. This CDR3 is built from 17 residues. Per the germline V gene, CDR1 is SGHAT and CDR2 is FQNNGV. The CDR3 sequence is CASSWGVRGRGDEKLFF. The DNA of the CDR3 is TGTGCCAGCAGCTGGGGAGTTAGAGGGAGGGGGGATGAAAAACTGTTTTTT.

In this sample, this clone turned up once. The chain employs TRBV13 and TRBJ1-3; 8 bases map to TRBD1. Unmatched junction bases numbered 10, after V lost 8 bases and J lost 4 bases. In germline, CDR1 is PRHDT, CDR2 FYEKMQ (reference sequence). The length of the CDR3 is 15 residues. This chain's CDR3 is CASVLGQGPGNTIYF. The DNA for the CDR3 is TGTGCCAGCGTACTAGGACAGGGCCCGGGAAACACCATATATTTT.

This clone was observed a handful of times. The CDR3 loop is CASRGQGVDYNSPLHF. The CDR3 DNA sequence: TGTGCCAGCAGAGGACAGGGGGTTGACTATAATTCACCCCTCCACTTT. The V call is TRBV28, the J call TRBJ1-6, with 10 bases that match TRBD1. Germline V lookup: CDR1 MDHEN, CDR2 SYDVKM. V lost 6 bases to trimming and J lost 3 bases; unmatched junction nucleotides: 5. The length of the CDR3 is 16 residues.

V and J are TRBV28 and TRBJ2-7; possibly TRBD1 for D (6 bases). V was trimmed by 2 bases and J by 7 bases, leaving 21 bases between them. CDR1 and CDR2 (germline): MDHEN, SYDVKM. The CDR3 sequence is 16 residues long. For the CDR3, the DNA is TGTGCCAGCAGTTTAATTTCCGGACAGCCCCGTAATGAGCAGTACTTC. This gives the protein CASSLISGQPRNEQYF.

The CDR3, as DNA: TGTGCCAGCAGAAACGGGGGACAGAGAGATTCACCCCTCCACTTT. Its translation: CASRNGGQRDSPLHF. V gene TRBV27 combines with J gene TRBJ1-6; TRBD1 agrees at 7 bases. Trimming at V came to 6 bases and at J to 8 bases, leaving 10 bases not matched to a gene. The germline CDR1 and CDR2 sequences are MNHEY and SMNVEV (reference sequence). The CDR3 sequence is 15 residues long.

The chain uses TRBV7-2 and TRBJ1-5, with D possibly being TRBD1 (6 bases). Germline lookup yields CDR1 SGHTA and CDR2 FQGNSA. The CDR3 covers 16 residues. V lost 1 base to trimming and J lost 1 base, with 11 bases between them. Here the CDR3 reads CASSLVPGVSNQPQHF. The CDR3 DNA reads as TGTGCCAGCAGCTTAGTCCCAGGGGTAAGCAATCAGCCCCAGCATTTT.

The chain couples TRBV29-1 to TRBJ2-2; a weak D match, TRBD1 (5 bases). CDR1 and CDR2 (germline): SQVTM, ANQGSEA. Trimming shortened V by 5 bases and J by 0 bases, and 13 bases separated the two germline ends. The CDR3 is made up of 15 amino acids. The CDR3 DNA follows: TGCAGCGTTCGAGACAGTAACCCGAACACCGGGGAGCTGTTTTTT. It is translated as CSVRDSNPNTGELFF.

This clone occurred a few times. The chain has TRBV2 and TRBJ1-1, with D possibly being TRBD1 (6 bases). The CDR3 totals 13 residues. With 8 bases removed from V and 0 bases from J, the gap between germline ends came to 10 bases. Germline CDR1 is SNHLY and CDR2 is FYNNEI. CDR3 sequence: CASAQGMNTEAFF. The CDR3 nucleotides are TGTGCCAGCGCACAGGGAATGAACACTGAAGCTTTCTTT. Filled out from reference TRBV2 and TRBJ1-1, the complete variable domain reads EPEVTQTPSHQVTQMGQEVILRCVPISNHLYFYWYRQILGQKVEFLVSFYNNEISEKSEIFDDQFSVERPDGSNFTLKIRSTKLEDSAMYFCASAQGMNTEAFFGQGTRLTVV.

The chain is built from TRBV10-3 and TRBJ2-1; 12 bases match TRBD2. The CDR3 length is 15 residues. CDR1 is ENHRY and CDR2 is SYGVKD in the germline V gene. The V segment lost 5 bases and the J segment 5 bases; nucleotides outside the gene matches: 4. CDR3 sequence reads: CAISRTSGTHNEQFF. The CDR3, as DNA: TGTGCCATCAGTAGGACTAGCGGGACCCACAATGAGCAGTTCTTC.

The V and J genes are TRBV12-3 or TRBV12-4 and TRBJ1-1; D gene unclear. The CDR3 length is 13 residues. V was trimmed by 6 bases and J by 2 bases, leaving 10 bases between them. The DNA of the CDR3 is TGTGCCAGCAGGGGCCCAGGAAACACTGAAGCTTTCTTT. Residues: CASRGPGNTEAFF.

The genes are TRBV9 and TRBJ2-1; 10 bases are shared with TRBD1. Germline CDR1 SGDLS, CDR2 YYNGEE. V was pared by 0 bases and J by 9 bases, with 6 bases of the junction left unmatched. CDR3 length equals 15 residues. The CDR3 is CASSVAGTGVREQFF. CDR3 DNA sequence: TGTGCCAGCAGCGTAGCAGGGACAGGGGTCCGTGAGCAGTTCTTC.